This T cell receptor (beta chain) is from a study of cytomegalovirus exposure and HLA in healthy donors. Primers included in the PCR were 60 Vbeta and 13 Jbeta primers. The method was immunoSEQ multiplex PCR; TCRdb's version includes in-frame clones alone and lacks a portion of them. The table lists around 200,000 clones, almost 85% of them singletons. The sequenced sample consisted of PBMCs. The TCR comes from a woman in her thirties or forties in good health and CMV-seronegative.

CDR3 protein: CASSFLTGASGGLSTDTQYF. The CDR3 region has the DNA TGTGCCAGCAGCTTCCTAACCGGAGCTAGCGGGGGGCTTAGCACAGATACGCAGTATTTT. The gene calls are TRBV11-3 and TRBJ2-3, with 11 bases matching TRBD2. The CDR3 loop spans 20 amino acids. J was trimmed by 0 bases and V by 3 bases; bases with no gene match: 14. Germline lookup yields CDR1 SGHNT and CDR2 YENEEA. Drawing the rest from reference TRBV11-3 and TRBJ2-3, the complete variable domain is EAGVVQSPRYKIIEKKQPVAFWCNPISGHNTLYWYLQNLGQGPELLIRYENEEAVDDSQLPKDRFSAERLKGVDSTLKIQPAELGDSAVYLCASSFLTGASGGLSTDTQYFGPGTRLTVL.